This TCR beta chain was found in a study of cytomegalovirus exposure and HLA in healthy donors (dated by TCRdb to about 2017). Regarding the research as a whole: The approximately 710 repertoires of the first cohort and the 95 to 150 validation repertoires were produced on the same platform, according to a later analysis. The study was designed to test whether signatures of past pathogen exposure could be identified by cataloging public T cell receptors. In addition to the first cohort of approximately 670 subjects, a separate validation cohort of around 110 different subjects was used. High-throughput TCR immunosequencing, statistical association of individual TCRs with disease status, and machine learning were combined to predict cytomegalovirus infection status.

What the study reported, not specific to this receptor: All 120 or so repertoires were used to score co-occurrence in the validation cohort in a later analysis, because that analysis had no HLA typing for the cohort. Across donors, most TCR sequences were observed very rarely, whereas some public TCRs were present in many individuals. Subsequent analysis determined that TCRs grouped into clusters in the first cohort also showed a tendency toward co-occurrence across the 120 or so validation repertoires, and approximately 94% of cluster scores exceeded 0. The authors suggested that the approach could potentially be generalized to other disease states and immunological phenotypes. The study gave a list of 150 to 200 TCR beta chains associated with cytomegalovirus. A few of the identified cytomegalovirus-associated TCR beta chains were confirmed in vitro to be specific for cytomegalovirus antigens. The classifier was reported to diagnose cytomegalovirus status with high specificity and sensitivity in both the original cohort and the validation cohort.

The CDR3 runs 16 amino acids, cysteine and phenylalanine included. The CDR3 DNA has 48 bases and is translated from base 1. At the junction V is shortened by 5 bases and J by 0 bases; bases outside the gene matches: 6. CDR1 and CDR2 are read off the germline V gene as SGHAT and FQNNGV. The donors were included in the validation cohort of over a hundred subjects, a group kept apart from the roughly 680-subject first cohort. Receptors were amplified or captured by the immunoSEQ multiplex PCR assay. In the paper's pipeline: A statistical classification framework was built to diagnose cytomegalovirus status from the catalog of TCR beta chain sequences. TCRdb mirrors the immuneACCESS table, restricted to in-frame sequences. Some clones are absent from its copies; in checked studies, under half trace to an unresolved V gene, and the reason for the others is unknown. That table furnishes V, J and clone size, whereas the DNA furnished D and trimming. This sample comprises fewer than 350,000 clones, roughly 90% of them detected only once. About 0.99% of the sample goes to the ten largest clones.

As concerns this clone: Its cognate antigen has yet to be identified. Base qualities are missing; no much larger clone stands one base away.

In this chain, TRBV11-2 is recombined with TRBJ2-2; 7 central bases correspond to TRBD2. This TCR derives from a woman younger than 35 in good health and CMV-seronegative. Sequences were obtained from PBMCs. The nucleotide sequence is TGTGCCAGCAGCCCGGGACTACAGTCGAACACCGGGGAGCTGTTTTTT. Its protein is CASSPGLQSNTGELFF.